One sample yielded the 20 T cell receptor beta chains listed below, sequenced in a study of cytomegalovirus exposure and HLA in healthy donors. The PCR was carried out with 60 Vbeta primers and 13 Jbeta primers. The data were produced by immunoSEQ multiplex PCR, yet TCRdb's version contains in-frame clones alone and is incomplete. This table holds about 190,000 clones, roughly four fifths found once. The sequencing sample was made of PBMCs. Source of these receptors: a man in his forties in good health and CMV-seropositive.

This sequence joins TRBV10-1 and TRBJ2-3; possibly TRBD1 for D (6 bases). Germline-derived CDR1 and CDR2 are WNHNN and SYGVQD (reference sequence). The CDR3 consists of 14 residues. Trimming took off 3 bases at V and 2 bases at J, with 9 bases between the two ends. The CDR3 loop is CASSEGGITDTQYF. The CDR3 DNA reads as TGCGCCAGCAGTGAAGGGGGAATCACAGATACGCAGTATTTT.

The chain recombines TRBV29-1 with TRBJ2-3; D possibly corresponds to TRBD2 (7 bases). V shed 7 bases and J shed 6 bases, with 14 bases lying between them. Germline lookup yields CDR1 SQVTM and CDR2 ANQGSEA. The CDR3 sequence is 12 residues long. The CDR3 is CSAQEGGDTQYF. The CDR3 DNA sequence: TGCAGCGCACAGGAGGGGGGGGATACGCAGTATTTT.

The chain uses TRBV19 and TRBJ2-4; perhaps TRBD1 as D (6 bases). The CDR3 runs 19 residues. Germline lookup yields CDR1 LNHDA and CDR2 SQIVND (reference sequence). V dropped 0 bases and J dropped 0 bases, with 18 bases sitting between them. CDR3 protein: CASSIDPTGHDIAKNIQYF. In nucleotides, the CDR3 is TGTGCCAGTAGTATAGACCCTACGGGACACGATATAGCCAAAAACATTCAGTACTTC.

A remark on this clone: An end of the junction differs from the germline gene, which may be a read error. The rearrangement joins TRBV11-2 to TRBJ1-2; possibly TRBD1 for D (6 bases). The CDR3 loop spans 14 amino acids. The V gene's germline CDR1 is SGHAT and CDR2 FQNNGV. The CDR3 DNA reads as TGTGCCAGCAGCTTAACCGGGACACGGTATGACTACACCTTC. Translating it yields CASSLTGTRYDYTF.

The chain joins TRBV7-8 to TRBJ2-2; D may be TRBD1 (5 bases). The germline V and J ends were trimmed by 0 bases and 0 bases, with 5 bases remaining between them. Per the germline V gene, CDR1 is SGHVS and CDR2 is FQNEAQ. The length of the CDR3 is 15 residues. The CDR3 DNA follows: TGTGCCAGCAGCTTAGCCAGGGCGAACACCGGGGAGCTGTTTTTT. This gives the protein CASSLARANTGELFF.

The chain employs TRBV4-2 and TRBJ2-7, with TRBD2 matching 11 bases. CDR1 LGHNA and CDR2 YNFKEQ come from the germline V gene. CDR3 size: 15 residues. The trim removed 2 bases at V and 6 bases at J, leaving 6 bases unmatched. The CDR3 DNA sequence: TGTGCCAGCAGCCAACTACTAGCGGGAGATGGCGAGCAGTACTTC. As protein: CASSQLLAGDGEQYF.

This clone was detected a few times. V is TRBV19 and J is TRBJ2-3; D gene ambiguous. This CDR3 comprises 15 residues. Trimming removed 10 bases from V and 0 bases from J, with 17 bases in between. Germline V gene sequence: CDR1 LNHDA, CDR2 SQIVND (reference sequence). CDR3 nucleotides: TGTGCCACAAGAGTAGAACTGACTAGCACAGATACGCAGTATTTT. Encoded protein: CATRVELTSTDTQYF. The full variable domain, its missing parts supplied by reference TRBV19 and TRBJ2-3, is DGGITQSPKYLFRKEGQNVTLSCEQNLNHDAMYWYRQDPGQGLRLIYYSQIVNDFQKGDIAEGYSVSREKKESFPLTVTSAQKNPTAFYLCATRVELTSTDTQYFGPGTRLTVL.

CDR3 DNA sequence: TGTGCCAGCAGCCCCGGTGGCGGGGGGAGGCCTGAAGCTTTCTTT. Protein sequence: CASSPGGGGRPEAFF. The gene calls are TRBV28 and TRBJ1-1, with D tentatively TRBD1 (5 bases). Trimming took off 6 bases at V and 6 bases at J, with 20 bases between the two ends. The germline V gene encodes CDR1 MDHEN and CDR2 SYDVKM. The CDR3 has 15 amino acids.

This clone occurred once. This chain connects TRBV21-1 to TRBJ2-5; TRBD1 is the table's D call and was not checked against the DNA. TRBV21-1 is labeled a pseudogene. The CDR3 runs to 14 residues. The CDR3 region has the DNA TGTGCCAGAGACAGGGGTCGGTTGGGAGAGACCCAGTACTTC. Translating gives CARDRGRLGETQYF.

CDR3 sequence (DNA): TGTGCCAGCAGTGAAAGAGGGGACTGGACAGGGGGTATCTATAATTCACCCCTCCACTTT. Amino acids: CASSERGDWTGGIYNSPLHF. The chain employs TRBV6-1 and TRBJ1-6; TRBD1 matches 10 bases. V dropped 2 bases and J dropped 3; count of bases not matched to a gene: 13. CDR3 length: 20 amino acids. Germline CDR1 MNHNS, CDR2 SASEGT.

The CDR3: CASSVGSGGASEQFF. In DNA, the CDR3 is TGTGCCAGCAGCGTAGGTAGCGGGGGGGCCAGTGAGCAGTTCTTC. V gene TRBV9 combines with J gene TRBJ2-1; 11 positions agree with TRBD2. J gave up 9 bases and V 0 bases, and 5 bases lay outside the gene matches. The germline CDR1 and CDR2 sequences are SGDLS and YYNGEE. The CDR3 covers 15 residues.

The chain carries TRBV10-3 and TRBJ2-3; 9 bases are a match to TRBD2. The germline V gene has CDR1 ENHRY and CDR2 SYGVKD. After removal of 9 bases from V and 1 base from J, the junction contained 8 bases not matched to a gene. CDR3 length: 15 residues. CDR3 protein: CAIRRGGSGTDTQYF. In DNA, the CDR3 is TGTGCCATTAGGCGGGGGGGCTCGGGCACAGATACGCAGTATTTT.

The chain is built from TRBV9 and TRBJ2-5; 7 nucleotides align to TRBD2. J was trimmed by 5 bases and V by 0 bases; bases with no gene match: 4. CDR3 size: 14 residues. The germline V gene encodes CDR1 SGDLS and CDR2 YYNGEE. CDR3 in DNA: TGTGCCAGCAGCGTAGACCTAGCGGAGGAGACCCAGTACTTC. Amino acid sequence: CASSVDLAEETQYF.

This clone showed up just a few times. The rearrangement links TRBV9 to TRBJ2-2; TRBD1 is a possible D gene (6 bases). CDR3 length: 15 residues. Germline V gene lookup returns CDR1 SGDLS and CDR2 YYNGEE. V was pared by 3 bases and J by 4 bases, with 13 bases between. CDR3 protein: CASSAQQGFTGELFF. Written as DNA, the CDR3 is TGTGCCAGCAGCGCCCAACAGGGTTTCACCGGGGAGCTGTTTTTT.

The CDR3 spells CASSQTRTGGGNTIYF. The CDR3 DNA is TGCGCCAGCAGCCAAACCCGGACAGGGGGCGGAAACACCATATATTTT. The chain couples TRBV4-3 to TRBJ1-3; TRBD1 agrees at 11 bases. The CDR3 length is 16 residues. The ends lost 2 bases at V and 4 bases at J; junction bases unmatched: 4. Germline V gene sequence: CDR1 LGHNA, CDR2 YSLEER.

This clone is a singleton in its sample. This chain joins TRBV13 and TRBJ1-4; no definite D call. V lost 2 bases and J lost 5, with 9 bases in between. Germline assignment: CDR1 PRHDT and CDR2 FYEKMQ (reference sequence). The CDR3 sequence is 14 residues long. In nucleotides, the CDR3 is TGTGCCAGCAGCTTACTACAGAACAATGAAAAACTGTTTTTT. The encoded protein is CASSLLQNNEKLFF.

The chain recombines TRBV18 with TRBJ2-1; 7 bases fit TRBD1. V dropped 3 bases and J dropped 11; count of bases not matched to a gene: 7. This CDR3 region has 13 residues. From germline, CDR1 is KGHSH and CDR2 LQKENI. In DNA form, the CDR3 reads TGTGCCAGCTCACCTAAAACAGGGGACCAGCAGTTCTTC. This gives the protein CASSPKTGDQQFF.

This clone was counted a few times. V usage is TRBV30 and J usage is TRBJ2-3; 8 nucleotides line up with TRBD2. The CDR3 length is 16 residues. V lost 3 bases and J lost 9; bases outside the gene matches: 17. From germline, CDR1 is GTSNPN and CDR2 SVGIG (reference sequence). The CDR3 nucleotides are TGTGCCTGGAGCTCACCGGGACTAGTCCCATCACAAACGCAGTATTTT. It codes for CAWSSPGLVPSQTQYF.

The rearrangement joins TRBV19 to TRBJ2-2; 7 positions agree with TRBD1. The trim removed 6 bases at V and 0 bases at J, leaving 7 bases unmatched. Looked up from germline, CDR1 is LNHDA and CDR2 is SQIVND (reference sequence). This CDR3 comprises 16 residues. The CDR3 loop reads CASSPQGTANTGELFF. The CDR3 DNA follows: TGTGCCAGTAGCCCCCAAGGGACAGCGAACACCGGGGAGCTGTTTTTT.

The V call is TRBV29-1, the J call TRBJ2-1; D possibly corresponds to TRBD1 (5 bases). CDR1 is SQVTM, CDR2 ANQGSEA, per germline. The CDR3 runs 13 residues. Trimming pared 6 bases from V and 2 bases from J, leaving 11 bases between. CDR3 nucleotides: TGCAGCGTGACAGTCGGTCCCTACAATGAGCAGTTCTTC. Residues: CSVTVGPYNEQFF.